This TCR beta chain was found in a study of post-analysis software for immune sequencing data. Study results and caveats: TRBV segments more frequent in patients than in controls numbered roughly 5 and included TRBV5-6, TRBV5-1 and TRBV20-1.

Note on this clonotype: Antigen specificity is unknown.

The V and J ends lost 0 bases and 6 bases, in that order; junction bases with no gene match: 6. This CDR3 has 15 residues. Germline V gene data show CDR1 as SGHTA and CDR2 as FQGNSA. Unique-molecular-identifier-tagged TCR beta cDNA libraries were used. TCRdb re-analysed the PCR reads in MiXCR, keeping a single row per CDR3 protein. The repertoire has hundreds of thousands of distinct CDR3 sequences, 25% to 30% of them found once; the top ten carry approximately 0.55%. Sequencing was performed on blood. The chain carries TRBV7-2 and TRBJ2-7, with 9 bases aligning to TRBD1. This sequence was found in a girl aged 5-17 years with multiple sclerosis. CDR3 coding DNA: TGTGCCAGCAGCTTAGCGGGACAGGGATCTATCGAGCAGTACTTC. It yields the protein CASSLAGQGSIEQYF.